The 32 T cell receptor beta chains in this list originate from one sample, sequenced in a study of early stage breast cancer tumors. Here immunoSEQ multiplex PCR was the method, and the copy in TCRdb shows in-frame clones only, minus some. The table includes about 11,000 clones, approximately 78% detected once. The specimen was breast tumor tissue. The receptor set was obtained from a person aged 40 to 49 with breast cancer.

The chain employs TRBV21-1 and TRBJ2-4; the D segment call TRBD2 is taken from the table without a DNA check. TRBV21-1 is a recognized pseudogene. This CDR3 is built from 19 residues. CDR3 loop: CASSKGGLAEILAKNIQYF. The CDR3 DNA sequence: TGTGCCAGCAGCAAAGGGGGACTAGCCGAAATCCTAGCCAAAAACATTCAGTACTTC.

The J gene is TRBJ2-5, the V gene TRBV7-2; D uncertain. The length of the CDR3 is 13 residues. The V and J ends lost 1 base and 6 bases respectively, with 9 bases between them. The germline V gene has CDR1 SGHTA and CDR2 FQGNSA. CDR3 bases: TGTGCCAGCAGCTTAGGGGGTAGGAAGACCCAGTACTTC. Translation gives CASSLGGRKTQYF.

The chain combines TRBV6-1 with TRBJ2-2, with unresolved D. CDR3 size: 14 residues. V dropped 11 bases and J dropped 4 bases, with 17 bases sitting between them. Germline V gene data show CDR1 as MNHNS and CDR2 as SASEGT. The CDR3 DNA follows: TGTGCCCCTTGGGAACAGTCTATCACCGGGGAGCTGTTTTTT. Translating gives CAPWEQSITGELFF.

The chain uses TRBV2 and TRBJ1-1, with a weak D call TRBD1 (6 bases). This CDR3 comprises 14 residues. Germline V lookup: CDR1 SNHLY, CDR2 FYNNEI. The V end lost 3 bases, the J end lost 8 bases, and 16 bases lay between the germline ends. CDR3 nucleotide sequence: TGTGCCAGCAGTGAGGTCGGACAGATCTTCGAAGCTTTCTTT. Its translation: CASSEVGQIFEAFF.

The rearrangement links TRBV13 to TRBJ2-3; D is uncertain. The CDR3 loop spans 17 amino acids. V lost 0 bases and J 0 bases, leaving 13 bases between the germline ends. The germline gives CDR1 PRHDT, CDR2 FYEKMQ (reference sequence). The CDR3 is CASSLGTNRFSTDTQYF. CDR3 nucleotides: TGTGCCAGCAGCTTAGGGACGAACAGATTTAGCACAGATACGCAGTATTTT.

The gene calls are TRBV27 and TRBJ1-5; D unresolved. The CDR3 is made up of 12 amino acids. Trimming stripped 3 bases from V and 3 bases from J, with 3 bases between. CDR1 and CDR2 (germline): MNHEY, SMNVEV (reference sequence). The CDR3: CASSFNNQPQHF. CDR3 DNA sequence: TGTGCCAGCAGTTTCAACAATCAGCCCCAGCATTTT.

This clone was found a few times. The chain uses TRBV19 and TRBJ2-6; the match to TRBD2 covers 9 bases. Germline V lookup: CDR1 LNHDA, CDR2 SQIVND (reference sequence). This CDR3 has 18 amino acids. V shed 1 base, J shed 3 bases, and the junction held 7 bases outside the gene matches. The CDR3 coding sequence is TGTGCCAGTAGTATAGGGGGCGGGAGGGCCGGTGGGGCCAACGTCCTGACTTTC. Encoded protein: CASSIGGGRAGGANVLTF.

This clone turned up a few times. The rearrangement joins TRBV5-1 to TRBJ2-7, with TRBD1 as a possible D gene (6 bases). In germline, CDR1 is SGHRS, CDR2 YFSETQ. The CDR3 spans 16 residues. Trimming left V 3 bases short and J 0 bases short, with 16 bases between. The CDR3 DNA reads TGCGCCAGCAGCTATGATGGGCAGGGGCTCTCCTACGAGCAGTACTTC. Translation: CASSYDGQGLSYEQYF.

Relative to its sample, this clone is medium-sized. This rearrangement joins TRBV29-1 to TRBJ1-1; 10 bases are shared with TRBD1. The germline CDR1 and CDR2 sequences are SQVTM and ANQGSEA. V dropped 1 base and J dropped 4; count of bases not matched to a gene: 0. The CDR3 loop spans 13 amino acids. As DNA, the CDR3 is TGCAGCGTTGAAGGGGACAGGGGCACTGAAGCTTTCTTT. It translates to CSVEGDRGTEAFF.

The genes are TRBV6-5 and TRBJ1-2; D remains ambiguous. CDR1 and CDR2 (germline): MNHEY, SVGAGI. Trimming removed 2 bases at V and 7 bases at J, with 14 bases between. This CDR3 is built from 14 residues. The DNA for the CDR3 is TGTGCCAGCAGTTACGGGTTGGGGTTGTCTGGCTACACCTTC. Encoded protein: CASSYGLGLSGYTF.

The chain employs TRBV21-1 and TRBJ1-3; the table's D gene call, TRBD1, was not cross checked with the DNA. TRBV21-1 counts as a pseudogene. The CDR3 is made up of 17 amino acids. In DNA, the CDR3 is TGTGCCAGCAGCAAAGGTTGTACAGGGGAGGCTGGAAACACCATATATTTT. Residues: CASSKGCTGEAGNTIYF.

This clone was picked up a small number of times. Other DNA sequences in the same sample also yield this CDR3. CDR3 nucleotide sequence: TGTGCCAGTAGTACCCCAGGAGGCGAGACCCAGTACTTC. This encodes CASSTPGGETQYF. This chain uses TRBV19 with TRBJ2-5; tentatively, D is TRBD2 (5 bases). CDR1 and CDR2 (germline): LNHDA, SQIVND (reference sequence). The CDR3 is 13 amino acids. Trimming shortened V by 4 bases and J by 5 bases, and 11 bases separated the two germline ends.

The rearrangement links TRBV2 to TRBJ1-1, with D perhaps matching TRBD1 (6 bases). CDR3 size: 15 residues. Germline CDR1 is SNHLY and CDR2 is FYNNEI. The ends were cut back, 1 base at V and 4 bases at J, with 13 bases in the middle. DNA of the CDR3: TGTGCCAGCAGTGAAGTTGGAGGGGGTGGCACTGAAGCTTTCTTT. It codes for CASSEVGGGGTEAFF.

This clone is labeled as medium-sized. In DNA, the CDR3 is TGTGCCAGTTCATTTACGGGCACTGAAGCTTTCTTT. Its protein product is CASSFTGTEAFF. V usage is TRBV19 and J usage is TRBJ1-1; D call uncertain. From germline, CDR1 is LNHDA and CDR2 SQIVND (reference sequence). Trimming shortened V by 8 bases and J by 4 bases, and 11 bases separated the two germline ends. This CDR3 is built from 12 residues.

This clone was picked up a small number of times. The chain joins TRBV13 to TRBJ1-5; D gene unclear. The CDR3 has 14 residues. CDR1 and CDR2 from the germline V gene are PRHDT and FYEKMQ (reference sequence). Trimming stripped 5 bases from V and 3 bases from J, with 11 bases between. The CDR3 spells CASSRKGHNQPQHF. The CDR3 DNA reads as TGTGCCAGCAGCCGGAAAGGCCACAATCAGCCCCAGCATTTT.

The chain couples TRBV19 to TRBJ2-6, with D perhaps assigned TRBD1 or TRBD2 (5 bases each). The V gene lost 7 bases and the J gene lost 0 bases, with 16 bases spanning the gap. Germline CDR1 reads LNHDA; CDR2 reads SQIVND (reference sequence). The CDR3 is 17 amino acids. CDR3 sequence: CASTKGRHSSGANVLTF. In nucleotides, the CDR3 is TGTGCCAGTACTAAGGGGAGACATTCCTCTGGGGCCAACGTCCTGACTTTC. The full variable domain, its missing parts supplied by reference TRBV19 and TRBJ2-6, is DGGITQSPKYLFRKEGQNVTLSCEQNLNHDAMYWYRQDPGQGLRLIYYSQIVNDFQKGDIAEGYSVSREKKESFPLTVTSAQKNPTAFYLCASTKGRHSSGANVLTFGAGSRLTVL.

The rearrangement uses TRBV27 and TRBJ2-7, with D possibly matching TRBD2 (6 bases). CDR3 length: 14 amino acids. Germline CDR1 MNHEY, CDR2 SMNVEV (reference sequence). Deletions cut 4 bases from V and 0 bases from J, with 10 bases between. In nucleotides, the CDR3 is TGTGCCAGCAGTTCGGGACTGCTCTCCTACGAGCAGTACTTC. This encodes CASSSGLLSYEQYF.

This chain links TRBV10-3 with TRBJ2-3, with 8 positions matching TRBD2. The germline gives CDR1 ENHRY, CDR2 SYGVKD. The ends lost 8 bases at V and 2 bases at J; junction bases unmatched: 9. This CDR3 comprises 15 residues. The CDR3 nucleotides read TGTGCCATCCGCGGGGGGACGGATCTCACAGATACGCAGTATTTT. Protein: CAIRGGTDLTDTQYF.

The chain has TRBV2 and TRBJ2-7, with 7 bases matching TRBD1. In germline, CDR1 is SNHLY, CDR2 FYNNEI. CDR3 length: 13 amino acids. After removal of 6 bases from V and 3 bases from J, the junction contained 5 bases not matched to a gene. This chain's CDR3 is CASSPGQFYEQYF. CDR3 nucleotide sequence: TGTGCCAGCAGCCCGGGACAGTTCTACGAGCAGTACTTC. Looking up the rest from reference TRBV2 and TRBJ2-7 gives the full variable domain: EPEVTQTPSHQVTQMGQEVILRCVPISNHLYFYWYRQILGQKVEFLVSFYNNEISEKSEIFDDQFSVERPDGSNFTLKIRSTKLEDSAMYFCASSPGQFYEQYFGPGTRLTVT.

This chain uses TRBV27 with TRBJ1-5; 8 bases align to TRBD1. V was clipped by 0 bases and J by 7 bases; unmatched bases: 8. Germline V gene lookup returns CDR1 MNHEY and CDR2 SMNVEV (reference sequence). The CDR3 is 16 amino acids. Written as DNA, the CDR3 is TGTGCCAGCAGTTTATCGCTTGGACAGGGTGAGCAGCCCCAGCATTTT. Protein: CASSLSLGQGEQPQHF.

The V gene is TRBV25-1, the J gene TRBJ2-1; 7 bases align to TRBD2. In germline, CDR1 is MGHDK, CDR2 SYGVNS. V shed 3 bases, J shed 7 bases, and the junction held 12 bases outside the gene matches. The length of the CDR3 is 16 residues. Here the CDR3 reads CASSDSTSPSDNEQFF. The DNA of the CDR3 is TGTGCCAGCAGTGATTCGACTAGCCCCAGCGATAATGAGCAGTTCTTC.

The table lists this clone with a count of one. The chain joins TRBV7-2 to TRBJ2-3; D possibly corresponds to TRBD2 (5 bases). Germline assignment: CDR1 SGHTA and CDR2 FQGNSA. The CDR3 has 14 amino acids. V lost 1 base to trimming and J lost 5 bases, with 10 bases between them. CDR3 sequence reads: CASSLVGAGDTQYF. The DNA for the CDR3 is TGTGCCAGCAGCTTAGTCGGCGCGGGAGATACGCAGTATTTT.

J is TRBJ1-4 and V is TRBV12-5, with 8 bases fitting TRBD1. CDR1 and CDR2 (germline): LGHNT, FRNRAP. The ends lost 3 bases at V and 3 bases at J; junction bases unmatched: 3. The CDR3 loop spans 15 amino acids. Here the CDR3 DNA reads TGTGCTAGTGGTTTCGGGGACAGGTCTAATGAAAAACTGTTTTTT. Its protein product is CASGFGDRSNEKLFF.

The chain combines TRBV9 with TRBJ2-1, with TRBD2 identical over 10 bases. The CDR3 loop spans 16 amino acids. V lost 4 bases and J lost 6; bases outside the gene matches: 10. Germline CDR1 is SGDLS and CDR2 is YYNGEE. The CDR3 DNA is TGTGCCAGCAGCCATCCCCGACTAGCGGGTAGCAATGAGCAGTTCTTC. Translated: CASSHPRLAGSNEQFF.

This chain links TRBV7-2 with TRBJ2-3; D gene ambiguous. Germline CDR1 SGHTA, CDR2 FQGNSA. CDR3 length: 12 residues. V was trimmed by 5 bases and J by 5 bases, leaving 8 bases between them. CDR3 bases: TGTGCCAGCAGCCCCCCCGGAGATACGCAGTATTTT. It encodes CASSPPGDTQYF.

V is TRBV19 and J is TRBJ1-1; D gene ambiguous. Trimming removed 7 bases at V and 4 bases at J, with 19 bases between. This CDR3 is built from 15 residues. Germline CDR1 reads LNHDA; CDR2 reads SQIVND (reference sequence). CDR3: CASTMGVQRGTEAFF. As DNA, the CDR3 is TGTGCCAGTACCATGGGTGTCCAACGGGGCACTGAAGCTTTCTTT.

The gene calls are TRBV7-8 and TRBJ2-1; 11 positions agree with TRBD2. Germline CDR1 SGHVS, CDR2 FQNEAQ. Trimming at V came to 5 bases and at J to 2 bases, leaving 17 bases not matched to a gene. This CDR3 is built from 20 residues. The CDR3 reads CASSRGSLAGEGAPYNEQFF. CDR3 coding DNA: TGTGCCAGCAGCCGAGGGTCACTAGCGGGAGAGGGCGCCCCCTACAATGAGCAGTTCTTC.

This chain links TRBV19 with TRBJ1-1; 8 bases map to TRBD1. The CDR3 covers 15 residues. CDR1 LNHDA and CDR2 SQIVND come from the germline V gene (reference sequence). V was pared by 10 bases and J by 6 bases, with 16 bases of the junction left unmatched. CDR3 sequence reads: CATRGETGASSEAFF. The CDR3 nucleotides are TGTGCCACCCGAGGGGAGACAGGGGCGAGCTCTGAAGCTTTCTTT.

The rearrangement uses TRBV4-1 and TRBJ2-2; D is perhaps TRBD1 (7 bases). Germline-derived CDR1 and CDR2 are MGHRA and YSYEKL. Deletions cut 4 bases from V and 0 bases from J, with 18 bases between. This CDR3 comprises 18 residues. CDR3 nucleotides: TGCGCCAGCAGCCGTACTAACCGCGGGACAGCGAACACCGGGGAGCTGTTTTTT. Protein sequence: CASSRTNRGTANTGELFF.

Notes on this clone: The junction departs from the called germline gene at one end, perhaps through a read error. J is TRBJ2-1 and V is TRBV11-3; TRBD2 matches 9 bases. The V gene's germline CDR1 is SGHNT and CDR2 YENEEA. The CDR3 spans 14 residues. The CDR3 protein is CASSLDEAGGNQVF. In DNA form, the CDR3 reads TGTGCCAGCAGCTTAGATGAGGCGGGAGGGAATCAGGTCTTC.

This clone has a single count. The CDR3 loop is CAGGGRGSSYNEQFF. The CDR3, as DNA: TGTGCAGGTGGCGGGAGGGGGAGCTCCTACAATGAGCAGTTCTTC. The chain couples TRBV21-1 to TRBJ2-1; the table names TRBD2, a call not compared with the DNA. TRBV21-1 constitutes a pseudogene. CDR3 size: 15 residues.

The CDR3 region is CASSLAAGGSYNEQFF. CDR3 in DNA: TGTGCCAGCAGCCTTGCAGCGGGAGGTTCCTACAATGAGCAGTTCTTC. The rearrangement links TRBV7-2 to TRBJ2-1; TRBD2 agrees at 9 bases. V lost 5 bases and J lost 1; bases outside the gene matches: 6. Germline V gives CDR1 SGHTA, CDR2 FQGNSA. This CDR3 is built from 16 residues.